A single sample gave rise to the 23 T cell receptor beta chains below, sequenced in a study of cytomegalovirus exposure and HLA in healthy donors. Researchers ran the PCR with 60 Vbeta and 13 Jbeta primers. The assay was immunoSEQ multiplex PCR, and TCRdb's table has in-frame clones only and misses some. This table holds 100,000 to 150,000 clones, more than 65% found once. The sequenced material came from PBMCs. The receptor set was obtained from a man younger than 35 in good health and CMV-seropositive.

A single count supports this clone. The V gene is TRBV29-1, the J gene TRBJ2-7, with 9 bases matching TRBD1. The trim removed 4 bases at V and 3 bases at J, leaving 7 bases unmatched. Germline V lookup: CDR1 SQVTM, CDR2 ANQGSEA. The CDR3 loop spans 14 amino acids. In DNA, the CDR3 is TGCAGCGTTGCCGGGACAGGGTCTGTCTACGAGCAGTACTTC. Amino acid sequence: CSVAGTGSVYEQYF.

The chain carries TRBV9 and TRBJ2-7, with D possibly TRBD2 on 6 matching bases. Germline-derived CDR1 and CDR2 are SGDLS and YYNGEE. Trimming removed 0 bases at V and 0 bases at J, with 13 bases between. The CDR3 sequence is 16 residues long. The CDR3 loop reads CASSVALGGSSYEQYF. CDR3 in DNA: TGTGCCAGCAGCGTAGCTCTCGGGGGTAGCTCCTACGAGCAGTACTTC. Using reference TRBV9 and TRBJ2-7 for the parts outside the CDR3, the full variable domain is DSGVTQTPKHLITATGQRVTLRCSPRSGDLSVYWYQQSLDQGLQFLIQYYNGEERAKGNILERFSAQQFPDLHSELNLSSLELGDSALYFCASSVALGGSSYEQYFGPGTRLTVT.

The rearrangement uses TRBV9 and TRBJ1-2; 9 nucleotides line up with TRBD1. J was trimmed by 2 bases and V by 3 bases; bases with no gene match: 5. Per germline, CDR1 SGDLS and CDR2 YYNGEE. The CDR3 has 15 amino acids. The CDR3 loop reads CASSGTGAPNYGYTF. DNA for the CDR3: TGTGCCAGCAGCGGGACAGGGGCCCCCAACTATGGCTACACCTTC.

This clone came up a few times. The V and J genes are TRBV5-4 and TRBJ1-1; weak D call: TRBD1 (5 bases). The CDR3 runs 13 residues. Trimming removed 4 bases from V and 5 bases from J, with 12 bases in between. Looked up from germline, CDR1 is SGHNT and CDR2 is YYREEE (reference sequence). The CDR3 DNA follows: TGTGCCAGCAGCCAGGGACGGGGGACTGAAGCTTTCTTT. Translated, it gives CASSQGRGTEAFF.

V usage is TRBV9 and J usage is TRBJ2-2, with TRBD1 matching 11 bases. The CDR3 is made up of 15 amino acids. Per germline, CDR1 SGDLS and CDR2 YYNGEE. V was clipped by 3 bases and J by 6 bases; unmatched bases: 4. CDR3 sequence: CASSEGGQGAGELFF. In DNA form, the CDR3 reads TGTGCCAGCAGCGAGGGGGGACAGGGGGCCGGGGAGCTGTTTTTT.

The rearrangement uses TRBV21-1 and TRBJ1-5. TRBV21-1 is designated a pseudogene. CDR3 length equals 13 residues. CDR3 amino acids: CASRRCSNQPQHF. The CDR3 bases are TGTGCCAGCAGGCGGTGCAGTAATCAGCCCCAGCATTTT.

This clone was counted once. The CDR3, as DNA: TGTGCCAGTAGTATAAGTCGCAGGGGTACTTCAACTAATGAAAAACTGTTTTTT. It codes for CASSISRRGTSTNEKLFF. The chain couples TRBV19 to TRBJ1-4; possibly TRBD1 for D (6 bases). Trimming left V 2 bases short and J 0 bases short, with 16 bases between. The germline gives CDR1 LNHDA, CDR2 SQIVND (reference sequence). This CDR3 spans 18 amino acids.

The chain employs TRBV6-1 and TRBJ1-6; D uncertain. Germline-derived CDR1 and CDR2 are MNHNS and SASEGT. The CDR3 is 16 residues long. Trimming stripped 1 base from V and 9 bases from J, with 16 bases between. CDR3 protein: CASSEEGIEGSSPLHF. The CDR3 coding sequence is TGTGCCAGCAGTGAAGAGGGCATCGAGGGAAGTTCACCCCTCCACTTT.

CDR3 nucleotides: TGTGCCAGCGTTGGGGGGGCGATGGGAAATGAGCAGTTCTTC. Translation: CASVGGAMGNEQFF. V gene TRBV6-1 combines with J gene TRBJ2-1; D is perhaps TRBD2 (7 bases). Germline V gives CDR1 MNHNS, CDR2 SASEGT. This CDR3 comprises 14 residues. The germline V and J ends were trimmed by 8 bases and 7 bases, with 18 bases remaining between them.

The chain combines TRBV5-1 with TRBJ2-3, with D possibly TRBD1 on 5 matching bases. Germline assignment: CDR1 SGHRS and CDR2 YFSETQ. The CDR3 is made up of 14 amino acids. The V end was cut by 2 bases, the J end by 1 base, with 8 bases between. CDR3 DNA sequence: TGCGCCAGCAGCTTCCCAGGGCGCACAGATACGCAGTATTTT. The encoded protein is CASSFPGRTDTQYF. The variable domain in full, with the rest retrieved from reference TRBV5-1 and TRBJ2-3, is KAGVTQTPRYLIKTRGQQVTLSCSPISGHRSVSWYQQTPGQGLQFLFEYFSETQRNKGNFPGRFSGRQFSNSRSEMNVSTLELGDSALYLCASSFPGRTDTQYFGPGTRLTVL.

V and J are TRBV5-4 and TRBJ2-7, with 13 bases aligning to TRBD2. Germline CDR1 SGHNT, CDR2 YYREEE (reference sequence). Germline trimming cut 4 bases from V and 0 bases from J; bases unmatched to any gene: 7. The CDR3 spans 17 residues. The CDR3, as DNA: TGTGCCAGCAGCCAGACTAGCGGGGGGACCATCTCCTACGAGCAGTACTTC. Translating gives CASSQTSGGTISYEQYF.

The chain is built from TRBV29-1 and TRBJ2-5, with D perhaps matching TRBD2 (5 bases). V shed 3 bases and J shed 7 bases, with 9 bases lying between them. Per the germline V gene, CDR1 is SQVTM and CDR2 is ANQGSEA. This CDR3 is built from 11 residues. CDR3 region: CSVESSGTQYF. CDR3 nucleotides: TGCAGCGTTGAGTCCAGCGGGACCCAGTACTTC.

V gene TRBV27 combines with J gene TRBJ2-2, with unresolved D. The CDR3 runs 15 residues. Trimming left V 2 bases short and J 2 bases short, with 9 bases between. Germline V gene sequence: CDR1 MNHEY, CDR2 SMNVEV (reference sequence). DNA of the CDR3: TGTGCCAGCAGTTTACTAGGTCTCAACACCGGGGAGCTGTTTTTT. This translates into CASSLLGLNTGELFF.

The chain uses TRBV6-5 and TRBJ1-2; TRBD1 is a possible D gene (6 bases). V was trimmed by 0 bases and J by 4 bases, leaving 15 bases between them. The length of the CDR3 is 16 residues. Germline CDR1 reads MNHEY; CDR2 reads SVGAGI. The CDR3: CASSYSLQGLAYGYTF. The CDR3 DNA reads as TGTGCCAGCAGTTACTCGCTACAGGGTCTCGCCTATGGCTACACCTTC.

The CDR3 nucleotides are TGTGCCAGCAGCTTAACGTTAGCGGGAGGCCGAACCACAGATACGCAGTATTTT. Protein sequence: CASSLTLAGGRTTDTQYF. The chain is built from TRBV7-9 and TRBJ2-3, with 10 bases that match TRBD2. Germline trimming cut 2 bases from V and 2 bases from J; bases unmatched to any gene: 10. The CDR3 extends over 18 amino acids. In germline, CDR1 is SEHNR, CDR2 FQNEAQ (reference sequence). Based on the CDR3 plus reference TRBV7-9 and TRBJ2-3, the full variable domain is DTGVSQNPRHKITKRGQNVTFRCDPISEHNRLYWYRQTLGQGPEFLTYFQNEAQLEKSRLLSDRFSAERPKGSFSTLEIQRTEQGDSAMYLCASSLTLAGGRTTDTQYFGPGTRLTVL.

This chain uses TRBV27 with TRBJ2-2; 7 nucleotides line up with TRBD1. CDR3 length: 16 amino acids. V lost 5 bases, J lost 0 bases, and 6 bases stayed unmatched. CDR1 is MNHEY, CDR2 SMNVEV, per germline (reference sequence). The CDR3 loop is CASSPTGNSNTGELFF. The CDR3 DNA is TGTGCCAGCAGTCCGACAGGGAACTCGAACACCGGGGAGCTGTTTTTT.

The J gene is TRBJ1-1, the V gene TRBV30; TRBD1 might be the D (6 bases). CDR1 is GTSNPN and CDR2 is SVGIG in the germline V gene (reference sequence). Trimming took 3 bases from V and 5 from J, leaving 16 bases between them. The CDR3 length is 14 residues. The CDR3 DNA follows: TGTGCCTGGAGCCTACTACAGGGTTATACTGAAGCTTTCTTT. It is translated as CAWSLLQGYTEAFF.

The chain uses TRBV27 and TRBJ2-7, with D tentatively TRBD1 (6 bases). V was cut by 4 bases and J by 0 bases, with 10 bases left in between. Germline CDR1 is MNHEY and CDR2 is SMNVEV (reference sequence). The CDR3 runs to 14 residues. The CDR3 DNA sequence: TGTGCCAGCAGTTCAGGGGAAATCTCCTACGAGCAGTACTTC. Translating it yields CASSSGEISYEQYF.

The rearrangement uses TRBV9 and TRBJ1-6, with D unresolved. V was clipped by 0 bases and J by 8 bases, with 6 bases between them. This CDR3 has 13 amino acids. Germline V gives CDR1 SGDLS, CDR2 YYNGEE. Written as DNA, the CDR3 is TGTGCCAGCAGCGTAGTGTCGGATTCACCCCTCCACTTT. It translates to CASSVVSDSPLHF.

The chain carries TRBV14 and TRBJ2-1, with a tentative D call TRBD2 (5 bases). Trimming took off 4 bases at V and 0 bases at J, with 22 bases between the two ends. The CDR3 length is 19 residues. Germline loops: CDR1 SGHDN, CDR2 FVKESK. The CDR3 DNA reads as TGTGCCAGCAGCCCACCTGCAAAAGGACTTAGGAGCTCCTACAATGAGCAGTTCTTC. Its translation: CASSPPAKGLRSSYNEQFF.

The rearrangement joins TRBV7-9 to TRBJ2-5; D perhaps matches TRBD1 (5 bases). V was cut by 4 bases and J by 0 bases, with 18 bases left in between. The CDR3 loop spans 17 amino acids. From germline, CDR1 is SEHNR and CDR2 FQNEAQ (reference sequence). CDR3 in DNA: TGTGCCAGCAGCTGGACCTCGAAGGGGTTTGACCAAGAGACCCAGTACTTC. Its protein product is CASSWTSKGFDQETQYF.

This chain uses TRBV5-1 with TRBJ1-1; 8 bases are shared with TRBD1. Trimming at V came to 0 bases and at J to 5 bases, leaving 6 bases not matched to a gene. Looked up from germline, CDR1 is SGHRS and CDR2 is YFSETQ. CDR3 length equals 15 residues. CDR3 coding DNA: TGCGCCAGCAGCTTGGGACAGGGGTATTTTACTGAAGCTTTCTTT. This translates into CASSLGQGYFTEAFF.

This chain links TRBV7-8 with TRBJ2-5; possible D gene TRBD1, 5 bases. CDR3 length: 13 amino acids. V lost 8 bases to trimming and J lost 1 base, with 11 bases between them. Germline lookup yields CDR1 SGHVS and CDR2 FQNEAQ. CDR3 protein: CASLTEPQETQYF. CDR3 bases: TGTGCCAGCTTGACAGAGCCCCAAGAGACCCAGTACTTC.